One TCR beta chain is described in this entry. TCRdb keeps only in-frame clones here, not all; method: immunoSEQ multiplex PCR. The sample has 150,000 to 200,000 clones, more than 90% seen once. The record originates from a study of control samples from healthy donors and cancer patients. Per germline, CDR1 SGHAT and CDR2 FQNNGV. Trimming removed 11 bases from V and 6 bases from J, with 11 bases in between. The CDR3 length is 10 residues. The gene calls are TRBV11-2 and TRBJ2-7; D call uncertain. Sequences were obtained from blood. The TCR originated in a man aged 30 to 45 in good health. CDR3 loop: CAPRRFEQYF. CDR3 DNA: TGTGCCCCGAGGCGATTCGAGCAGTACTTC. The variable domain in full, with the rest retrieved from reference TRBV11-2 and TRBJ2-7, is EAGVAQSPRYKIIEKRQSVAFWCNPISGHATLYWYQQILGQGPKLLIQFQNNGVVDDSQLPKDRFSAERLKGVDSTLKIQPAKLEDSAVYLCAPRRFEQYFGPGTRLTVT.